This entry lists 23 T cell receptor beta chains sequenced from one sample in a study of blood T cell repertoires in COVID-19. Profiled with immunoSEQ multiplex PCR; TCRdb holds only in-frame clones, not every one. The table includes roughly 300,000 clones, about nine tenths detected once. Sample: peripheral blood. Every receptor here comes from a middle-aged woman who had recovered from COVID-19.

This clone was seen a single time. The rearrangement links TRBV30 to TRBJ2-7; 12 positions agree with TRBD2. J gave up 4 bases and V 6 bases, and 4 bases lay outside the gene matches. The CDR3 runs 13 residues. Per the germline V gene, CDR1 is GTSNPN and CDR2 is SVGIG (reference sequence). The CDR3 bases are TGTGCCTGCACTAGCGGGGGGTTGTACGAGCAGTACTTC. Residues: CACTSGGLYEQYF.

The chain is built from TRBV5-4 and TRBJ2-4, with D possibly matching TRBD1 (5 bases). Germline V lookup: CDR1 SGHNT, CDR2 YYREEE (reference sequence). Trimming stripped 4 bases from V and 6 bases from J, with 17 bases between. This CDR3 has 15 residues. The CDR3 DNA follows: TGTGCCAGCAGCCGGGCGGCAGGGCTGGGAAACATTCAGTACTTC. This sequence encodes CASSRAAGLGNIQYF.

The V gene is TRBV7-2, the J gene TRBJ1-1, with TRBD1 matching over 8 bases. This CDR3 has 13 amino acids. V lost 5 bases, J lost 6 bases, and 5 bases stayed unmatched. Germline V gene lookup returns CDR1 SGHTA and CDR2 FQGNSA. The DNA of the CDR3 is TGTGCCAGCAGCAGAGGACAGGGTGCTGAAGCTTTCTTT. Its protein is CASSRGQGAEAFF.

The chain couples TRBV6-1 to TRBJ2-7; tentatively, D is TRBD1 (6 bases). V was cut by 3 bases and J by 6 bases, with 21 bases left in between. The CDR3 is 16 amino acids. The germline V gene has CDR1 MNHNS and CDR2 SASEGT. The CDR3 loop is CASSDRGWQGFIEQYF. Written as DNA, the CDR3 is TGTGCCAGCAGTGACCGCGGCTGGCAGGGGTTCATCGAGCAGTACTTC.

This chain links TRBV7-2 with TRBJ1-1; weak D call: TRBD1 (5 bases). Germline V gene data show CDR1 as SGHTA and CDR2 as FQGNSA. V lost 5 bases to trimming and J lost 2 bases, with 9 bases between them. The CDR3 is made up of 13 amino acids. CDR3 DNA sequence: TGTGCCAGCAGCACTCAGGGTAACACTGAAGCTTTCTTT. The encoded protein is CASSTQGNTEAFF.

This chain connects TRBV18 to TRBJ1-1; D remains ambiguous. This CDR3 contains 14 residues. Germline V gene data show CDR1 as KGHSH and CDR2 as LQKENI. The germline V and J ends were trimmed by 3 bases and 7 bases, with 15 bases remaining between them. As DNA, the CDR3 is TGTGCCAGCTCACCTGAACCAGAATATCATGAAGCTTTCTTT. Protein: CASSPEPEYHEAFF.

The rearrangement uses TRBV7-2 and TRBJ2-7; tentatively, D is TRBD2 (5 bases). The CDR3 covers 15 residues. Between the trimmed V and J ends, which lost 2 bases and 5 bases, there was a span of 16 bases. Germline V gene data show CDR1 as SGHTA and CDR2 as FQGNSA. The CDR3 loop is CASSLQRATAHEQYF. CDR3 nucleotides: TGTGCCAGCAGCTTACAGAGGGCCACTGCCCACGAGCAGTACTTC. Together with reference TRBV7-2 and TRBJ2-7, the CDR3 gives the full variable domain: GAGVSQSPSNKVTEKGKDVELRCDPISGHTALYWYRQSLGQGLEFLIYFQGNSAPDKSGLPSDRFSAERTGGSVSTLTIQRTQQEDSAVYLCASSLQRATAHEQYFGPGTRLTVT.

The V gene is TRBV6-5, the J gene TRBJ1-4; D perhaps matches TRBD1 (6 bases). Germline CDR1 is MNHEY and CDR2 is SVGAGI. Trimming pared 2 bases from V and 3 bases from J, leaving 10 bases between. This CDR3 is built from 15 residues. This CDR3 is CASSYAGASNEKLFF. The CDR3 DNA reads as TGTGCCAGCAGTTACGCGGGGGCCTCTAATGAAAAACTGTTTTTT.

This clone was seen just once. The chain couples TRBV5-4 to TRBJ1-2; TRBD1 agrees at 11 bases. The CDR3 totals 16 residues. Germline V gene sequence: CDR1 SGHNT, CDR2 YYREEE (reference sequence). V lost 4 bases and J lost 2; bases outside the gene matches: 7. The CDR3 reads CASSGTGGSRNYGYTF. The CDR3 DNA reads TGTGCCAGCAGCGGGACAGGGGGGAGCCGGAACTATGGCTACACCTTC. The entire variable domain, with the rest obtained from reference TRBV5-4 and TRBJ1-2, is as follows: ETGVTQSPTHLIKTRGQQVTLRCSSQSGHNTVSWYQQALGQGPQFIFQYYREEENGRGNFPPRFSGLQFPNYSSELNVNALELDDSALYLCASSGTGGSRNYGYTFGSGTRLTVV.

CDR3 in DNA: TGTGCCTCGGGGTCGAACAGGGGTTATTCACCCCTCCACTTT. This codes for CASGSNRGYSPLHF. V usage is TRBV30 and J usage is TRBJ1-6; 7 nucleotides match TRBD1. The junction had 11 bases not matched to a gene; V was cut back by 7 bases and J by 8 bases. CDR3 size: 14 residues. CDR1 and CDR2 (germline): GTSNPN, SVGIG (reference sequence).

The gene calls are TRBV7-9 and TRBJ1-1; TRBD1 is a possible D gene (5 bases). The length of the CDR3 is 16 residues. CDR1 SEHNR and CDR2 FQNEAQ come from the germline V gene (reference sequence). Trimming left V 5 bases short and J 1 base short, with 17 bases between. The CDR3 nucleotides are TGTGCCAGCAGCCGAGCGAGACAGTGGACGAACACTGAAGCTTTCTTT. Translating it yields CASSRARQWTNTEAFF.

This chain joins TRBV29-1 and TRBJ1-4, with 8 bases identical to TRBD1. Germline CDR1 is SQVTM and CDR2 is ANQGSEA. The CDR3 spans 17 residues. V gave up 6 bases and J gave up 0 bases; unmatched junction bases: 12. The DNA for the CDR3 is TGCAGCGTCCTAGGGACAGGCCGTGCTACAACTAATGAAAAACTGTTTTTT. It translates to CSVLGTGRATTNEKLFF.

The V call is TRBV5-4, the J call TRBJ2-5; TRBD2 might be the D (6 bases). Germline loops: CDR1 SGHNT, CDR2 YYREEE (reference sequence). The CDR3 covers 14 residues. The germline V and J ends were trimmed by 3 bases and 4 bases, with 13 bases remaining between them. Written as DNA, the CDR3 is TGTGCCAGCAGCTCCAGGGAGGTCAGAGAGACCCAGTACTTC. This encodes CASSSREVRETQYF.

The V and J genes are TRBV14 and TRBJ1-1; D is uncertain. The CDR3 length is 13 residues. In germline, CDR1 is SGHDN, CDR2 FVKESK. Trimming shortened V by 2 bases and J by 0 bases, and 4 bases separated the two germline ends. The CDR3 DNA is TGTGCCAGCAGCCAACAGATGAACACTGAAGCTTTCTTT. Residues: CASSQQMNTEAFF.

V usage is TRBV5-1 and J usage is TRBJ2-3; TRBD2 matches at 7 bases. Germline assignment: CDR1 SGHRS and CDR2 YFSETQ. This CDR3 contains 16 residues. V was pared by 0 bases and J by 5 bases, with 9 bases of the junction left unmatched. Here the CDR3 reads CASSLDTGGRVDTQYF. In DNA form, the CDR3 reads TGCGCCAGCAGCTTGGATACGGGGGGTCGGGTAGATACGCAGTATTTT.

Of note for this clone: The same CDR3 arises from other DNA sequences in this sample as well. The chain combines TRBV7-9 with TRBJ1-2, with 7 bases aligning to TRBD1. This CDR3 is 15 amino acids long. Trimming took 1 base from V and 2 from J; bases not matched to a gene: 4. From germline, CDR1 is SEHNR and CDR2 FQNEAQ (reference sequence). CDR3: CASSLGQGANYGYTF. The CDR3 coding sequence is TGTGCCAGCAGCTTAGGACAGGGAGCCAACTATGGCTACACCTTC.

This clone has only one observation. The V gene is TRBV5-1, the J gene TRBJ2-6; a possible D gene is TRBD1 (6 bases). The germline V and J ends were trimmed by 2 bases and 0 bases, with 15 bases remaining between them. This CDR3 comprises 18 residues. Germline loops: CDR1 SGHRS, CDR2 YFSETQ. The CDR3: CASSLRTGHRSGANVLTF. CDR3 bases: TGCGCCAGCAGCTTAAGGACGGGACACCGCTCTGGGGCCAACGTCCTGACTTTC.

A single count supports this clone. The V and J genes are TRBV15 and TRBJ1-6; unclear D gene. The CDR3 length is 15 residues. Trimming removed 6 bases from V and 9 bases from J, with 18 bases in between. Germline V CDR1 and CDR2: LNHNV, YYDKDF (reference sequence). The CDR3 DNA follows: TGTGCCACCAGACCCCCGGGGAGGATCAGTTCACCCCTCCACTTT. It codes for CATRPPGRISSPLHF.

The chain links TRBV5-6 to TRBJ1-2, with 7 bases fitting TRBD1. Germline V CDR1 and CDR2: SGHDT, YYEEEE. The CDR3 length is 14 residues. V was clipped by 0 bases and J by 3 bases; unmatched bases: 2. CDR3 sequence (DNA): TGTGCCAGCAGCTTGGCCGGACAGGACTATGGCTACACCTTC. As protein: CASSLAGQDYGYTF.

The rearrangement uses TRBV12-5 and TRBJ1-1; TRBD1 might be the D (6 bases). Germline CDR1 and CDR2: LGHNT and FRNRAP. CDR3 length: 14 residues. V lost 3 bases and J 1 base, leaving 9 bases between the germline ends. CDR3 DNA sequence: TGTGCTAGTGGTTTCCCGGGACAGAACACTGAAGCTTTCTTT. Its protein product is CASGFPGQNTEAFF.

About this clone itself: In the same sample, other DNA sequences code for this CDR3. The J gene is TRBJ1-1, the V gene TRBV7-2, with TRBD1 identical over 7 bases. Germline loops: CDR1 SGHTA, CDR2 FQGNSA. There are 13 residues in the CDR3. The V segment lost 5 bases and the J segment 1 base; nucleotides outside the gene matches: 1. CDR3 loop: CASSRDRNTEAFF. The CDR3 DNA sequence: TGTGCCAGCAGCCGGGACAGGAACACTGAAGCTTTCTTT.

This chain links TRBV12-3 or TRBV12-4 with TRBJ1-1, with 8 bases that match TRBD1. This CDR3 is 13 amino acids long. J lost 5 bases, V lost 8 bases, and 7 bases had no gene match. This CDR3 reads CASSYRGNTEAFF. The CDR3 DNA is TGTGCCAGCTCTTACAGGGGGAATACTGAAGCTTTCTTT.

The table lists this clone with a few counts. The chain recombines TRBV4-3 with TRBJ1-2; no reliable D call. Trimming cost V 4 bases and J 8 bases, with 8 bases left between them. Germline V gene lookup returns CDR1 LGHNA and CDR2 YSLEER. The CDR3 has 11 residues. DNA of the CDR3: TGCGCCAGCAGCCCAGGATGGGGCTACACCTTC. Translated: CASSPGWGYTF.